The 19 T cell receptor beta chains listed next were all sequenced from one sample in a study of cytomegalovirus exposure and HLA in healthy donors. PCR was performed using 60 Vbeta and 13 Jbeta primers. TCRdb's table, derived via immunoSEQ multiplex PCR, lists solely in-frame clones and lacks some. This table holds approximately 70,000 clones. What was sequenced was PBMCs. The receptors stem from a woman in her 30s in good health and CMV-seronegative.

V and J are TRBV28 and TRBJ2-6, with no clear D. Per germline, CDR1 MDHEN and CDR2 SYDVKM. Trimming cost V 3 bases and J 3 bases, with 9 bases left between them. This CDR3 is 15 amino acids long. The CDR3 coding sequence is TGTGCCAGCAGTTTTGCCGCCAGTGGGGCCAACGTCCTGACTTTC. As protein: CASSFAASGANVLTF.

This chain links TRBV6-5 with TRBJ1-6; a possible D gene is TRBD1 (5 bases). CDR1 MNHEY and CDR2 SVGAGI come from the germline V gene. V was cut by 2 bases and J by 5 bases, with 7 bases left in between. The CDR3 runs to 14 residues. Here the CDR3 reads CASSYARDNSPLHF. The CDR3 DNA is TGTGCCAGCAGTTACGCCAGGGATAATTCACCCCTCCACTTT.

The DNA of the CDR3 is TGTGCCAGCCGACAGGGGGACTTCAATCAGCCCCAGCATTTT. It codes for CASRQGDFNQPQHF. The chain uses TRBV28 and TRBJ1-5; 9 bases are shared with TRBD1. Germline-derived CDR1 and CDR2 are MDHEN and SYDVKM. The CDR3 loop spans 14 amino acids. J was trimmed by 3 bases and V by 8 bases; bases with no gene match: 5.

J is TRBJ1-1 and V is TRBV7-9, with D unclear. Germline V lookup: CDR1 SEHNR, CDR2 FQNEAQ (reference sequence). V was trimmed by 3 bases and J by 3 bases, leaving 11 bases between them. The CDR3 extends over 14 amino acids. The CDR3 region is CASSFPPLYTEAFF. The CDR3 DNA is TGTGCCAGCAGCTTTCCCCCATTGTACACTGAAGCTTTCTTT.

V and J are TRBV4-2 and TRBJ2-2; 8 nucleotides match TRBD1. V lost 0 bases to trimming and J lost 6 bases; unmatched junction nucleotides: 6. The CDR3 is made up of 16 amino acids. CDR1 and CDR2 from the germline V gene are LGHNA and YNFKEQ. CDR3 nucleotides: TGTGCCAGCAGCCAAGAGTCGGGACAGGCCTCCGGGGAGCTGTTTTTT. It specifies CASSQESGQASGELFF.

The CDR3 nucleotides read TGTGCCAGTACTGCGGACAGGGGAATGAACACTGAAGCTTTCTTT. Translated: CASTADRGMNTEAFF. This chain joins TRBV19 and TRBJ1-1, with 9 bases that match TRBD1. The CDR3 spans 15 residues. The germline V gene encodes CDR1 LNHDA and CDR2 SQIVND (reference sequence). V dropped 7 bases and J dropped 0; count of bases not matched to a gene: 6.

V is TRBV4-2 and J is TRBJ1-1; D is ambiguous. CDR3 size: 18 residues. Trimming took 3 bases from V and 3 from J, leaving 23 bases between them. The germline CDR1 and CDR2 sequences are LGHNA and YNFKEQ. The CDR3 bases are TGTGCCAGCAGCCAGGTTCCTCCGCTGGTCGCATCGGACACTGAAGCTTTCTTT. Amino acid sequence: CASSQVPPLVASDTEAFF.

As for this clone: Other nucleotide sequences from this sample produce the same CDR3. CDR3 nucleotides: TGTGCCAGCAGCCCAGGTCCCGGGACAGGAATGAACACTGAAGCTTTCTTT. Encoded protein: CASSPGPGTGMNTEAFF. The V gene is TRBV7-3, the J gene TRBJ1-1, with 8 bases lining up with TRBD1. The CDR3 runs to 17 residues. In germline, CDR1 is SGHTA, CDR2 FQGTGA. V was clipped by 5 bases and J by 0 bases; unmatched bases: 11.

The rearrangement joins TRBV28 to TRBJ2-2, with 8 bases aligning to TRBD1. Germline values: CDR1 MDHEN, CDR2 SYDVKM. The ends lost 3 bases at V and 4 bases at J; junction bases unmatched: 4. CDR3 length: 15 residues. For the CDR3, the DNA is TGTGCCAGCAGTTTGGACAGGGCGGCCACCGGGGAGCTGTTTTTT. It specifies CASSLDRAATGELFF. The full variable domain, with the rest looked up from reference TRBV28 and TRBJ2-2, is DVKVTQSSRYLVKRTGEKVFLECVQDMDHENMFWYRQDPGLGLRLIYFSYDVKMKEKGDIPEGYSVSREKKERFSLILESASTNQTSMYLCASSLDRAATGELFFGEGSRLTVL.

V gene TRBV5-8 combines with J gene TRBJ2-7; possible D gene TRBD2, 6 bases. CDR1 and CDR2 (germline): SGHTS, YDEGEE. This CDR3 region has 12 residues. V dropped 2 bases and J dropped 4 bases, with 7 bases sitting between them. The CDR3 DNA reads TGTGCCAGCAGCTTACGGGGGTACGAGCAGTACTTC. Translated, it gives CASSLRGYEQYF.

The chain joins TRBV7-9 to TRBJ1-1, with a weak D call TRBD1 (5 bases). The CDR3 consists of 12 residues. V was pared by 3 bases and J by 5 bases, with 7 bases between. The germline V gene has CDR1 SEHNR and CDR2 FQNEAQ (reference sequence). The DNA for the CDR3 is TGTGCCAGCAGCTTTACAGGTACTGAAGCTTTCTTT. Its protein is CASSFTGTEAFF.

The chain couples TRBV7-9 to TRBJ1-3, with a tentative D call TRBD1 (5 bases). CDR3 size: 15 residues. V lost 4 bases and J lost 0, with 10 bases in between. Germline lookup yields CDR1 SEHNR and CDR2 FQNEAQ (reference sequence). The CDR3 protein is CASSWDSSSGNTIYF. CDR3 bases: TGTGCCAGCAGCTGGGACTCGAGCTCTGGAAACACCATATATTTT. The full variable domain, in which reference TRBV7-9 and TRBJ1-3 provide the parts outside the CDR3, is DTGVSQNPRHKITKRGQNVTFRCDPISEHNRLYWYRQTLGQGPEFLTYFQNEAQLEKSRLLSDRFSAERPKGSFSTLEIQRTEQGDSAMYLCASSWDSSSGNTIYFGEGSWLTVV.

Written as DNA, the CDR3 is TGCGCCAGCAGGGCTAGCGGGCAGCAGTTCTTC. This encodes CASRASGQQFF. This chain uses TRBV10-2 with TRBJ2-1; TRBD2 agrees at 8 bases. With V trimmed by 6 bases and J by 11 bases, 3 bases remained unmatched. The germline V gene has CDR1 WSHSY and CDR2 SAAADI. This CDR3 is built from 11 residues.

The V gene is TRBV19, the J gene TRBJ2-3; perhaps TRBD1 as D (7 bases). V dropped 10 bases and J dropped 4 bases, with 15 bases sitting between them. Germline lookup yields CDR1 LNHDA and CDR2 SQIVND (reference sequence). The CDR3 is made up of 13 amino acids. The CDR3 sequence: CATGGGWADTQYF. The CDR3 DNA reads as TGTGCCACCGGAGGGGGCTGGGCAGATACGCAGTATTTT. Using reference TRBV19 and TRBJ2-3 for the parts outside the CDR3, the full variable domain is DGGITQSPKYLFRKEGQNVTLSCEQNLNHDAMYWYRQDPGQGLRLIYYSQIVNDFQKGDIAEGYSVSREKKESFPLTVTSAQKNPTAFYLCATGGGWADTQYFGPGTRLTVL.

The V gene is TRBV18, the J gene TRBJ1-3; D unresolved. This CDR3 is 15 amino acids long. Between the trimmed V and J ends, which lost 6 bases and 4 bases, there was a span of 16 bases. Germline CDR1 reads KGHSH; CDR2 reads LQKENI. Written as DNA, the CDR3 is TGTGCCAGCTCTCCGGCGGGATCCACCGGAAACACCATATATTTT. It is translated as CASSPAGSTGNTIYF.

Written as DNA, the CDR3 is TGTGCCAGCAGCTCCCAGGGGGCTGAAGCTTTCTTT. It encodes CASSSQGAEAFF. V is TRBV6-5 and J is TRBJ1-1; 7 bases are a match to TRBD1. The CDR3 contains 12 residues. V lost 6 bases to trimming and J lost 6 bases; unmatched junction nucleotides: 4. CDR1 MNHEY and CDR2 SVGAGI come from the germline V gene.

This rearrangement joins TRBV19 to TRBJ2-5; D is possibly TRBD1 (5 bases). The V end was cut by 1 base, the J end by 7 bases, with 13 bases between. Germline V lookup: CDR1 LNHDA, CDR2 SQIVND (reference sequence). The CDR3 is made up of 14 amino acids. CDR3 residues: CASSIGLAGRTQYF. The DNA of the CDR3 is TGTGCCAGTAGTATAGGGCTGGCAGGGCGGACCCAGTACTTC. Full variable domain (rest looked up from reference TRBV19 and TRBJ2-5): DGGITQSPKYLFRKEGQNVTLSCEQNLNHDAMYWYRQDPGQGLRLIYYSQIVNDFQKGDIAEGYSVSREKKESFPLTVTSAQKNPTAFYLCASSIGLAGRTQYFGPGTRLLVL.

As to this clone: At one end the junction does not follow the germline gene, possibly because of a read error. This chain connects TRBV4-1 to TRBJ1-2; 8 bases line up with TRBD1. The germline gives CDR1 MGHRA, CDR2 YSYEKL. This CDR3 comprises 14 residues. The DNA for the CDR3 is TGTGCCAGCAGCCAAGGGGCCGGGACAGGTGATTACACCTTC. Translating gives CASSQGAGTGDYTF.

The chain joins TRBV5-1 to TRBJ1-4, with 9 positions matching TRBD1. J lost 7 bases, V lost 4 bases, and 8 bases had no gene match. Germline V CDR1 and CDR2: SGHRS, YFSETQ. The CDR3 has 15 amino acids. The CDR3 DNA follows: TGCGCCAGCAGCCCCGGACAGGGGATAGGTGAAAAACTGTTTTTT. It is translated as CASSPGQGIGEKLFF.